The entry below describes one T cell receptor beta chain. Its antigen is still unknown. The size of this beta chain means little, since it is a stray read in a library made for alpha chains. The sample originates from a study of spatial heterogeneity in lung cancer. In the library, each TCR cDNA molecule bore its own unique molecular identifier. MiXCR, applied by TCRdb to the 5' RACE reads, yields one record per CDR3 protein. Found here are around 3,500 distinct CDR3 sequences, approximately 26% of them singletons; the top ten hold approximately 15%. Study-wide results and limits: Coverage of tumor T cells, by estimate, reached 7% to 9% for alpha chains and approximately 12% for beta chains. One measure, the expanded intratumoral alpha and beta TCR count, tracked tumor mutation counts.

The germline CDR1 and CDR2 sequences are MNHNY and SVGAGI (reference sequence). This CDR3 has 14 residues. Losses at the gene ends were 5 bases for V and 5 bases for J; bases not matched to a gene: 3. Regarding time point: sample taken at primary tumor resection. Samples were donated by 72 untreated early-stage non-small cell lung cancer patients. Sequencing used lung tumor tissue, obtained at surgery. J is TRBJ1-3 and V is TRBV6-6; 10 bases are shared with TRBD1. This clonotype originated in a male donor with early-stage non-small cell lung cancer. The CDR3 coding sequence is TGTGCCAGCAGTCCGACAGGGGGCCGAAACACCATATATTTT. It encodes CASSPTGGRNTIYF.